A selection of T cell receptor beta chains follows, all from one sample in a study of OX40 agonist ivuxolimab in advanced cancers. Libraries were prepared by immunoSEQ multiplex PCR; TCRdb keeps only in-frame clonotypes and omits some of them. In the table there are fewer than 20,000 clones, just over 70% of which are singletons. Sequenced here: CD4+ or CD8+ T cells sorted from blood, sampled in a trial of the OX40 agonist ivuxolimab. Source of these receptors: an adult with an advanced solid tumor such as melanoma, head and neck, liver or kidney cancer. CDR3s include the opening cysteine and the closing phenylalanine or tryptophan. Fields, in order: D gene, V gene, J gene, clone size, CDR3 DNA, CDR3 protein. A D gene is named only where the DNA matches it firmly. Rows may omit the clone size; those that give it use once, few, many or a size class.

D: .; V: TRBV28; J: TRBJ2-3; size: .; DNA: TGTGCCAGCAGTGCCTCGGTTACAGATACGCAGTATTTT; CDR3: CASSASVTDTQYF
D: TRBD1; V: TRBV28; J: TRBJ2-7; size: .; DNA: TGTGCCAGCAGTCAAACGACAGGGGTCCCTTACGAGCAGTACTTC; CDR3: CASSQTTGVPYEQYF
D: .; V: TRBV7-8; J: TRBJ2-5; size: few; DNA: TGTGCCAGCAGCTTAGAGGGGACCCACGAAGAGACCCAGTACTTC; CDR3: CASSLEGTHEETQYF
D: .; V: TRBV4-2; J: TRBJ2-7; size: .; DNA: TGTGCCAGCAGCTCCGGGGGCTCCACGTCTTACGAGCAGTACTTC; CDR3: CASSSGGSTSYEQYF
D: TRBD2; V: TRBV7-6; J: TRBJ2-3; size: .; DNA: TGTGCCAGCAGCCCCCCCGCGGTTCTAGCGGCCACAGATACGCAGTATTTT; CDR3: CASSPPAVLAATDTQYF
D: .; V: TRBV5-5; J: TRBJ1-4; size: once; DNA: TGTGCCAGCAGCTTGCAGGGCGGAGACGAAAAACTGTTTTTT; CDR3: CASSLQGGDEKLFF
D: .; V: TRBV29-1; J: TRBJ1-1; size: .; DNA: TGCAGCGTTGGGGAAGGACAGTACGAAGGTTGGTATACTGAAGCTTTCTTT; CDR3: CSVGEGQYEGWYTEAFF
D: .; V: TRBV9; J: TRBJ2-7; size: .; DNA: TGTGCCAGCAGCGTAGGAGGGGGCGAGCAGTACTTC; CDR3: CASSVGGGEQYF
D: .; V: TRBV7-8; J: TRBJ2-1; size: few; DNA: TGTGCCAGCAGCTTAGCATTCTTTGAGGGGGAGATGGGATACAATGAGCAGTTCTTC; CDR3: CASSLAFFEGEMGYNEQFF
D: .; V: TRBV13; J: TRBJ1-1; size: .; DNA: TGTGCCAGCAGCCAACCAGGGGTGGCCACTGAAGCTTTCTTT; CDR3: CASSQPGVATEAFF
D: TRBD1; V: TRBV6-5; J: TRBJ1-5; size: few; DNA: TGTGCCAGCAGTTACCTGCCGGGCAGGGGGGACCAGCCCCAGCATTTT; CDR3: CASSYLPGRGDQPQHF
D: TRBD1; V: TRBV30; J: TRBJ2-7; size: few; DNA: TGTGCCTGGAGTGTAGCGACAGGGGCATCCTACGAGCAGTACTTC; CDR3: CAWSVATGASYEQYF
D: .; V: TRBV29-1; J: TRBJ1-1; size: .; DNA: TGCAGCGTTGAAGTGGGGGGGACCACTGAAGCTTTCTTT; CDR3: CSVEVGGTTEAFF
D: .; V: TRBV5-4; J: TRBJ2-7; size: .; DNA: TGTGCCAGCAGCCCGGGGGGGACAGACCTCTACGAGCAGTACTTC; CDR3: CASSPGGTDLYEQYF
D: TRBD2; V: TRBV5-1; J: TRBJ2-3; size: .; DNA: TGCGCCAGCAGCTTAGGACTAGCGGGAGGGCCATCAGATACGCAGTATTTT; CDR3: CASSLGLAGGPSDTQYF
D: TRBD2; V: TRBV13; J: TRBJ2-3; size: .; DNA: TGTGCCAGCAGCTTACCGGGTATAGCGGGATTTGGCACAGATACGCAGTATTTT; CDR3: CASSLPGIAGFGTDTQYF
D: .; V: TRBV10-3; J: TRBJ1-1; size: few; DNA: TGTGCCATCAGTGAAGCGTCGGGCAACACTGAAGCTTTCTTT; CDR3: CAISEASGNTEAFF
D: TRBD1; V: TRBV11-2; J: TRBJ1-2; size: once; DNA: TGTGCCAGCAGCCGGACAGGGGGGGCGGGCTATGGCTACACCTTC; CDR3: CASSRTGGAGYGYTF
D: .; V: TRBV11-2; J: TRBJ2-2; size: .; DNA: TGTGCCAGCAGCTTATGGTTTGGTGACACCGGGGAGCTGTTTTTT; CDR3: CASSLWFGDTGELFF
D: TRBD2; V: TRBV9; J: TRBJ2-1; size: .; DNA: TGTGCCAGCAGCGTAGTTAGCGGGAGAGATGAGCAGTTCTTC; CDR3: CASSVVSGRDEQFF
D: .; V: TRBV9; J: TRBJ2-3; size: .; DNA: TGTGCCAGCAGCGTTTGGGAATTAACAGATACGCAGTATTTT; CDR3: CASSVWELTDTQYF
D: .; V: TRBV7-9; J: TRBJ2-5; size: .; DNA: TGTGCCAGCAGCTTTACAACAGACCAAGAGACCCAGTACTTC; CDR3: CASSFTTDQETQYF
D: .; V: TRBV6-5; J: TRBJ1-2; size: .; DNA: TGTGCCAGCAGCCCTTCCGACAGAAACTATGGCTACACCTTC; CDR3: CASSPSDRNYGYTF
D: .; V: TRBV19; J: TRBJ1-1; size: once; DNA: TGTGCCAGTAGTCCCGGGACGATTGAAGCTTTCTTT; CDR3: CASSPGTIEAFF
D: TRBD1; V: TRBV28; J: TRBJ1-5; size: medium-sized; DNA: TGTGCCAGCAGCTCCAGGGACAGGGGAGGGCAGCCCCAGCATTTT; CDR3: CASSSRDRGGQPQHF
D: .; V: TRBV28; J: TRBJ1-5; size: .; DNA: TGTGCCAGCAGTTTAATTTGGGGGGGCAATCAGCCCCAGCATTTT; CDR3: CASSLIWGGNQPQHF
D: TRBD2; V: TRBV10-3; J: TRBJ2-5; size: .; DNA: TGTGCCATCAGTGACCCCGGGACTAGCGGCCAAGAGACCCAGTACTTC; CDR3: CAISDPGTSGQETQYF
D: TRBD1; V: TRBV30; J: TRBJ1-1; size: once; DNA: TGTGCCTGGAGTACGGACAGGGAGGACACTGAAGCTTTCTTT; CDR3: CAWSTDREDTEAFF
D: .; V: TRBV7-3; J: TRBJ2-1; size: medium-sized; DNA: TGTGCCAGCAGCCCTGGGGGGGGCCCCTACAATGAGCAGTTCTTC; CDR3: CASSPGGGPYNEQFF
D: TRBD2; V: TRBV7-9; J: TRBJ2-1; size: .; DNA: TGTGCCAGCAGCTCCCCAGCTAGCGGGAGAGGCAATGAGCAGTTCTTC; CDR3: CASSSPASGRGNEQFF
D: .; V: TRBV28; J: TRBJ1-1; size: .; DNA: TGTGCCAGCAGACTTACCCGGAACACTGAAGCTTTCTTT; CDR3: CASRLTRNTEAFF
D: TRBD1; V: TRBV7-9; J: TRBJ1-1; size: .; DNA: TGTGCCAGCAGCTTTGGACAGGGAATATGGACTGAAGCTTTCTTT; CDR3: CASSFGQGIWTEAFF
D: TRBD1; V: TRBV5-6; J: TRBJ1-2; size: .; DNA: TGTGCCAGCAGCTTGTGGGACAGTACCTATGGCTACACCTTC; CDR3: CASSLWDSTYGYTF
D: TRBD1; V: TRBV28; J: TRBJ1-2; size: once; DNA: TGTGCCAGCAGTTTCCGGACAGGGGACTACTATGGCTACACCTTC; CDR3: CASSFRTGDYYGYTF
D: .; V: TRBV28; J: TRBJ1-1; size: .; DNA: TGTGCCAGCAGTTTGTATAATAATGGGGGCGCAGGCACTGAAGCTTTCTTT; CDR3: CASSLYNNGGAGTEAFF
D: .; V: TRBV4-3; J: TRBJ1-1; size: .; DNA: TGCGCCAGCAGCCCAGGACTAGACACTGAAGCTTTCTTT; CDR3: CASSPGLDTEAFF
D: .; V: TRBV19; J: TRBJ1-5; size: .; DNA: TGTGCCAGTAGTATGGATCAAACCAATCAGCCCCAGCATTTT; CDR3: CASSMDQTNQPQHF
D: TRBD2; V: TRBV27; J: TRBJ2-7; size: few; DNA: TGTGCCAGCAGTTATAGCGGGAGTACCTACGAGCAGTACTTC; CDR3: CASSYSGSTYEQYF
D: .; V: TRBV6-5; J: TRBJ2-7; size: .; DNA: TGTGCCAGCAGTTACCCCCTCGGCGAGCAGTACTTC; CDR3: CASSYPLGEQYF
D: TRBD1; V: TRBV27; J: TRBJ1-1; size: medium-sized; DNA: TGTGCCAGCATTGGGACAGGGAGGACTGAAGCTTTCTTT; CDR3: CASIGTGRTEAFF
D: TRBD1; V: TRBV30; J: TRBJ1-4; size: medium-sized; DNA: TGTGCCTGGGCCGGACAGGATGAAAAACTGTTTTTT; CDR3: CAWAGQDEKLFF